This T cell receptor (beta chain) was sequenced during a study of blood T cell repertoires in COVID-19. The wider study: Samples representing acute and convalescent COVID-19 were sourced from the United States, Italy and Spain. Nucleic acid was either cDNA or gDNA, and it came from T cells, B-cell-depleted T cells, or PBMCs.

The junction had 5 bases not matched to a gene; V was cut back by 3 bases and J by 7 bases. The V gene's germline CDR1 is KGHDR and CDR2 SFDVKD. The CDR3 consists of 14 residues. How the authors handled the data: Cell counts per sample came from amplifying reference gene primers. The protocol was immunoSEQ multiplex PCR, while the TCRdb copy is restricted to in-frame clones and leaves out a portion. V, J and clone size derive from that table, while D and trimming were established from the DNA sequence. The sample lists around 300,000 clones, approximately 86% occurring once. This rearrangement joins TRBV24-1 to TRBJ1-2, with 9 nucleotides matching TRBD1. The sample consisted of peripheral blood. The receptor was isolated from a woman aged 25 to 39 who had recovered from COVID-19. The CDR3 DNA follows: TGTGCCACCAGTGATCCAGGGACAGGGCCTGGCTACACCTTC. It specifies CATSDPGTGPGYTF.